This record looks at one T cell receptor (beta chain) sequence and its context. The sample originates from a study of technical replicates of blood from a handful of donors. TCRdb's copy holds only in-frame clones and misses some; the assay was immunoSEQ multiplex PCR. The profile shows around 80,000 clones, 89% of them singletons. Trimming stripped 1 base from V and 5 bases from J, with 14 bases between. The CDR3 is 15 amino acids. Looked up from germline, CDR1 is SEHNR and CDR2 is FQNEAQ (reference sequence). This TCR was recovered from a human donor in good health. Sequencing input: T cells isolated from PBMCs. The chain combines TRBV7-9 with TRBJ1-2; D may be TRBD1 (5 bases). CDR3 protein: CASSLDGREGYGYTF. The CDR3 nucleotides are TGTGCCAGCAGCTTAGATGGCAGGGAAGGATATGGCTACACCTTC. Based on the CDR3 plus reference TRBV7-9 and TRBJ1-2, the full variable domain is DTGVSQNPRHKITKRGQNVTFRCDPISEHNRLYWYRQTLGQGPEFLTYFQNEAQLEKSRLLSDRFSAERPKGSFSTLEIQRTEQGDSAMYLCASSLDGREGYGYTFGSGTRLTVV.